One sample yielded the 24 T cell receptor beta chains listed below, sequenced in a study of blood T cell repertoires in COVID-19. Measured with immunoSEQ multiplex PCR; TCRdb has only the in-frame clones, and not every one. Among more than 150,000 clones listed, about four fifths were seen once. Sample: peripheral blood. The receptors were gathered from a woman aged 80 or older with acute or convalescent COVID-19.

This clone was counted once. The chain recombines TRBV5-1 with TRBJ1-1; TRBD1 agrees at 10 bases. This CDR3 contains 15 residues. The germline V gene encodes CDR1 SGHRS and CDR2 YFSETQ. Trimming took 4 bases from V and 6 from J; bases not matched to a gene: 9. As DNA, the CDR3 is TGCGCCAGCAGCGCGGGACAGGGGTTTTTTTCTGAAGCTTTCTTT. Translated: CASSAGQGFFSEAFF.

This clone has more than one count but fewer than ten. This chain links TRBV27 with TRBJ1-5; D remains unclear. V lost 1 base and J 2 bases, leaving 6 bases between the germline ends. Germline-derived CDR1 and CDR2 are MNHEY and SMNVEV (reference sequence). CDR3 length: 14 residues. CDR3 nucleotide sequence: TGTGCCAGCAGTTTATACGGTGGCAATCAGCCCCAGCATTTT. Its protein is CASSLYGGNQPQHF.

The chain links TRBV7-3 to TRBJ2-5; possible D gene TRBD2, 6 bases. This CDR3 is built from 13 residues. Germline CDR1 is SGHTA and CDR2 is FQGTGA. The ends were cut back, 2 bases at V and 5 bases at J, with 9 bases in the middle. The DNA of the CDR3 is TGTGCCAGCAGCTTAGATGGAGGGGAGACCCAGTACTTC. This sequence encodes CASSLDGGETQYF.

V is TRBV4-1 and J is TRBJ2-7; D may be TRBD2 (5 bases). The CDR3 has 17 residues. Germline V gives CDR1 MGHRA, CDR2 YSYEKL. Trimming pared 0 bases from V and 1 base from J, leaving 16 bases between. CDR3 protein: CASSQDRTSSPSYEQYF. CDR3 bases: TGCGCCAGCAGCCAAGATAGGACTTCCTCCCCTTCCTACGAGCAGTACTTC.

The genes are TRBV5-1 and TRBJ1-3, with D hard to call. The CDR3 covers 15 residues. Per the germline V gene, CDR1 is SGHRS and CDR2 is YFSETQ. V shed 1 base and J shed 0 bases, with 8 bases lying between them. CDR3 coding DNA: TGCGCCAGCAGCTTGTCGACGGGCTCTGGAAACACCATATATTTT. Its protein is CASSLSTGSGNTIYF.

This chain links TRBV6-6 with TRBJ1-2; 8 nucleotides align to TRBD1. The CDR3 length is 15 residues. Per germline, CDR1 MNHNY and CDR2 SVGAGI (reference sequence). The J segment lost 6 bases and the V segment lost 5 bases, leaving 11 bases of the junction unmatched. The CDR3 DNA is TGTGCCAGCAGTAAACCGACAGGGGACTACAATGGCTACACCTTC. Translated, it gives CASSKPTGDYNGYTF.

This clone was detected only a few times. The gene calls are TRBV13 and TRBJ1-2, with unresolved D. The CDR3 loop spans 16 amino acids. Germline V CDR1 and CDR2: PRHDT, FYEKMQ (reference sequence). With 4 bases removed from V and 3 bases from J, the gap between germline ends came to 18 bases. The CDR3 DNA follows: TGTGCCAGCAGCTCTCCCGACCCCCGAGGCGACTATGGCTACACCTTC. Translation gives CASSSPDPRGDYGYTF.

The chain uses TRBV7-9 and TRBJ2-3, with D tentatively TRBD1 (7 bases). The CDR3 length is 16 residues. Germline V gene lookup returns CDR1 SEHNR and CDR2 FQNEAQ (reference sequence). V was cut by 1 base and J by 1 base, with 12 bases left in between. DNA for the CDR3: TGTGCCAGCAGCTTAGGAGCCAGGGGGGGCACAGATACGCAGTATTTT. Its translation: CASSLGARGGTDTQYF.

This clone was counted a few times. This chain links TRBV5-5 with TRBJ1-2; D not resolved. CDR3 length: 12 amino acids. Trimming pared 0 bases from V and 8 bases from J, leaving 8 bases between. Per germline, CDR1 SGHKS and CDR2 YYEKEE (reference sequence). The CDR3 nucleotides are TGTGCCAGCAGCTTGGGGCGTAGCGGCTACACCTTC. This gives the protein CASSLGRSGYTF.

There are a few counts of this clone. The CDR3, as DNA: TGTGCCAGCAGTTTCGGGACTCTGAACACTGAAGCTTTCTTT. Amino acids: CASSFGTLNTEAFF. The V and J genes are TRBV28 and TRBJ1-1; maybe TRBD1 (5 bases). CDR3 length: 14 amino acids. Germline V gives CDR1 MDHEN, CDR2 SYDVKM. Trimming stripped 3 bases from V and 0 bases from J, with 8 bases between.

The chain recombines TRBV4-1 with TRBJ2-7; D might be TRBD1 (5 bases). Germline V gene lookup returns CDR1 MGHRA and CDR2 YSYEKL. V was clipped by 5 bases and J by 3 bases, with 23 bases between them. This CDR3 has 17 residues. The CDR3 DNA reads TGCGCCAGCAGCTTTACGGCAGGGAAGGAGTCGGGCTACGAGCAGTACTTC. It encodes CASSFTAGKESGYEQYF.

The chain has TRBV28 and TRBJ2-1; TRBD1 aligns across 9 bases. Germline CDR1 MDHEN, CDR2 SYDVKM. The CDR3 covers 14 residues. V lost 3 bases to trimming and J lost 7 bases; unmatched junction nucleotides: 4. The CDR3 loop is CASSFFDRGNEQFF. The CDR3 nucleotides are TGTGCCAGCAGTTTTTTTGACAGGGGGAATGAGCAGTTCTTC.

Only one count was recorded for this clone. The sample holds other DNA sequences that translate to the same CDR3. The chain recombines TRBV6-1 with TRBJ1-2, with D unresolved. Trimming removed 3 bases from V and 3 bases from J, with 8 bases in between. The CDR3 has 13 amino acids. Germline CDR1 is MNHNS and CDR2 is SASEGT. CDR3 amino acids: CASSETGDYGYTF. The CDR3 DNA sequence: TGTGCCAGCAGTGAGACGGGTGACTATGGCTACACCTTC.

This clone was detected only once. The chain carries TRBV18 and TRBJ1-3; D perhaps matches TRBD1 (5 bases). The CDR3 is 14 residues long. With 5 bases removed from V and 4 bases from J, the gap between germline ends came to 12 bases. From germline, CDR1 is KGHSH and CDR2 LQKENI. The CDR3 protein is CASSATVEGNTIYF. The CDR3 DNA sequence: TGTGCCAGCTCAGCGACAGTCGAAGGAAACACCATATATTTT.

The chain employs TRBV10-3 and TRBJ2-5, with D possibly matching TRBD1 (6 bases). Trimming cost V 3 bases and J 4 bases, with 12 bases left between them. Looked up from germline, CDR1 is ENHRY and CDR2 is SYGVKD. This CDR3 spans 14 amino acids. DNA of the CDR3: TGTGCCATCAGTGATACAGGGAGTGCAGAGACCCAGTACTTC. It encodes CAISDTGSAETQYF.

This clone is a singleton in its sample. This rearrangement joins TRBV7-2 to TRBJ2-1; D uncertain. This CDR3 region has 14 residues. Germline V gene lookup returns CDR1 SGHTA and CDR2 FQGNSA. V shed 5 bases and J shed 0 bases, with 8 bases lying between them. CDR3 residues: CASSPWSSYNEQFF. In DNA form, the CDR3 reads TGTGCCAGCAGCCCGTGGAGCTCCTACAATGAGCAGTTCTTC.

This clone was picked up a small number of times. The V call is TRBV12-5, the J call TRBJ2-7; tentatively, D is TRBD1 (6 bases). This CDR3 region has 17 residues. The germline V gene encodes CDR1 LGHNT and CDR2 FRNRAP. Trimming stripped 2 bases from V and 0 bases from J, with 17 bases between. CDR3 DNA sequence: TGTGCTAGTGGTTTGCCCGACGGGACACACTACTCCTACGAGCAGTACTTC. This translates into CASGLPDGTHYSYEQYF.

V gene TRBV5-1 combines with J gene TRBJ2-7, with 10 bases aligning to TRBD1. Germline V lookup: CDR1 SGHRS, CDR2 YFSETQ. CDR3 length: 15 amino acids. The V segment lost 0 bases and the J segment 2 bases; nucleotides outside the gene matches: 2. CDR3: CASSLVDRGPYEQYF. In DNA form, the CDR3 reads TGCGCCAGCAGCTTGGTCGACAGGGGGCCCTACGAGCAGTACTTC.

A note on this clone: The junction differs from germline at one of its ends, possibly a read error. J is TRBJ1-6 and V is TRBV2, with 9 bases lining up with TRBD1. Germline CDR1 reads SNHLY; CDR2 reads FYNNEI. The CDR3 spans 15 residues. As DNA, the CDR3 is TGTGCCAGCAGCGAAGGACAGGGGCACAATTCACCCCTCCACTTT. Its translation is CASSEGQGHNSPLHF.

The chain carries TRBV7-2 and TRBJ1-5; D uncertain. Trimming cost V 6 bases and J 0 bases, with 6 bases left between them. The CDR3 is made up of 13 amino acids. CDR1 and CDR2 (germline): SGHTA, FQGNSA. In DNA form, the CDR3 reads TGTGCCAGCAGGGGCTATAGCAATCAGCCCCAGCATTTT. It codes for CASRGYSNQPQHF.

The chain is built from TRBV6-5 and TRBJ2-7; tentative D call: TRBD2 (5 bases). CDR1 is MNHEY and CDR2 is SVGAGI in the germline V gene. This CDR3 comprises 16 residues. V was trimmed by 2 bases and J by 5 bases, leaving 19 bases between them. CDR3 amino acids: CASSYRSGRLIHEQYF. CDR3 nucleotides: TGTGCCAGCAGTTACCGATCCGGCCGACTAATTCACGAGCAGTACTTC.

The gene calls are TRBV7-9 and TRBJ1-6, with 9 bases lining up with TRBD1. The CDR3 is 14 amino acids. CDR1 and CDR2 from the germline V gene are SEHNR and FQNEAQ (reference sequence). With V trimmed by 5 bases and J by 10 bases, 6 bases remained unmatched. CDR3 region: CASSQDRGNSPLHF. CDR3 coding DNA: TGTGCCAGCAGCCAAGACAGGGGGAACTCACCCCTCCACTTT.

This chain connects TRBV7-9 to TRBJ2-6; 7 nucleotides align to TRBD1. V lost 5 bases, J lost 2 bases, and 3 bases stayed unmatched. This CDR3 is built from 15 residues. Looked up from germline, CDR1 is SEHNR and CDR2 is FQNEAQ (reference sequence). The CDR3 region has the DNA TGTGCCAGCAGCCCGAGGGGGCCTGGGGCCAACGTCCTGACTTTC. Protein product: CASSPRGPGANVLTF.

The J gene is TRBJ1-5, the V gene TRBV24-1; tentative D call: TRBD1 (5 bases). Per the germline V gene, CDR1 is KGHDR and CDR2 is SFDVKD. This CDR3 region has 14 residues. Trimming stripped 9 bases from V and 4 bases from J, with 15 bases between. The CDR3 here is CATSGGTGNQPQHF. The CDR3 coding sequence is TGTGCCACCTCGGGGGGGACGGGAAATCAGCCCCAGCATTTT.